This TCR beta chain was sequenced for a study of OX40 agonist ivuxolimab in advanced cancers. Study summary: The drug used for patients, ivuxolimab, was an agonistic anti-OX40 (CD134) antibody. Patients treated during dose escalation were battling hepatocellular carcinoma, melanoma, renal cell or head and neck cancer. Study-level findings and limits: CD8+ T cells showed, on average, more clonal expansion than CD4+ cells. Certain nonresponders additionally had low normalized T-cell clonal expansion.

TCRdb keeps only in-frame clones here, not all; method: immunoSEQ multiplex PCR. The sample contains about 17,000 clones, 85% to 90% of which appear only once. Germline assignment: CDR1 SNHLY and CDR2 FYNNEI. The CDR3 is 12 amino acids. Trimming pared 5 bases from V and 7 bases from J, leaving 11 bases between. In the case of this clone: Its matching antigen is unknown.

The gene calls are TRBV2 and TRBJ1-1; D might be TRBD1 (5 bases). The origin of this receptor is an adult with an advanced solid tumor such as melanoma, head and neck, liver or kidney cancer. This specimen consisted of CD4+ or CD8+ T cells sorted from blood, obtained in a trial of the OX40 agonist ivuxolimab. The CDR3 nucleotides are TGTGCCAGCAGTTTCGGGGCAAATGAAGCTTTCTTT. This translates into CASSFGANEAFF.